The entry that follows covers one TCR beta chain sequence. What it binds is not known. Assay: immunoSEQ multiplex PCR; the TCRdb copy retains only in-frame clones and omits some. The profile shows tens of thousands of clones, 77% of them singletons. These data belong to a study of radiotherapy plus CTLA-4 blockade in lung cancer. Study-wide points: There was expansion of tumor-derived TCR clones in blood after radiotherapy plus ipilimumab.

Germline-derived CDR1 and CDR2 are KGHSH and LQKENI. Losses at the gene ends were 2 bases for V and 6 bases for J; bases not matched to a gene: 1. There are 14 residues in the CDR3. The TCR comes from a human donor with non-small cell lung cancer whose response to radiotherapy plus ipilimumab could not be evaluated. The chain carries TRBV18 and TRBJ2-2; 9 bases align to TRBD1. This sample comprised peripheral blood, obtained from a patient treated with radiotherapy plus ipilimumab. CDR3 amino acids: CASSPRDRAGELFF. The CDR3 DNA reads as TGTGCCAGCTCACCAAGGGACAGGGCCGGGGAGCTGTTTTTT.